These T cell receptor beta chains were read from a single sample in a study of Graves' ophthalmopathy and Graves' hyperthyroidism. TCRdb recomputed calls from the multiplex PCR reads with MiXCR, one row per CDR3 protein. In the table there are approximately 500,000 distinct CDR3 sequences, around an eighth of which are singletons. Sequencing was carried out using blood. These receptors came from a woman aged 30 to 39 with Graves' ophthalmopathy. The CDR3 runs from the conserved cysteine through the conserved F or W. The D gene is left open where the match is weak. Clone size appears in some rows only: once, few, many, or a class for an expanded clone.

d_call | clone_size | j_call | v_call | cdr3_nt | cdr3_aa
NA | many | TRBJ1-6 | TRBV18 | TGTGCCAGCTCCTCCGGGACACAACATTCACCCCTCCACTTT | CASSSGTQHSPLHF
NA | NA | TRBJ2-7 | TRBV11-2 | TGTGCCAGCAGCTTAGATAGCGGACAGTTAGTCCCCTACGAGCAGGACTTC | CASSLDSGQLVPYEQDF
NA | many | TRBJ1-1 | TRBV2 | TGTGCCAACGCACAGACACCCGGGACTGAAGCTTTCTTT | CANAQTPGTEAFF
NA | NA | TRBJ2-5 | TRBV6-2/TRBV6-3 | TGTGCCACCAGTGACCCGGGACGGATGGCGGCCCAGTACTTC | CATSDPGRMAAQYF
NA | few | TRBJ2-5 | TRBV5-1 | TGCGCCAGCAGCTTGGACGGAAAAAGGTACTTC | CASSLDGKRYF
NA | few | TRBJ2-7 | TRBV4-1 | TGCGCCAGCAGCCAAGACCCCCCGACTAGTAGCCGCGAGCAGTACTTC | CASSQDPPTSSREQYF
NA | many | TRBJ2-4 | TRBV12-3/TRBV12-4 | TGTGCCAGCAGTTTAGGGGGGTTAGCCAAAAACATTCAGTACTTC | CASSLGGLAKNIQYF
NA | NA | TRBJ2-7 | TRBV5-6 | TGTGCCAGCAGCTGGGCGTACGAGCAGTACTTC | CASSWAYEQYF
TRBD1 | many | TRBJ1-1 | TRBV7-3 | TGTGCCAGCAGCTTGACAGGGTACACTGAAGCTTTCTTT | CASSLTGYTEAFF
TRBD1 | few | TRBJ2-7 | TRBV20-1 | TGCAGTGCTCGCAGGTTAGGCTCGACAGGGCTTAACTACGAGCAGTACTTC | CSARRLGSTGLNYEQYF
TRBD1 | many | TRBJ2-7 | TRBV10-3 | TGTGCCATCAGTGTGGGACAGGGGGCCTACGAGCAGTACTTC | CAISVGQGAYEQYF
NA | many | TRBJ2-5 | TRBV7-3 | TGTGCCAGCAGCCGATCCGGGGCCACCGACGCGGAGACCCAGTACTTC | CASSRSGATDAETQYF
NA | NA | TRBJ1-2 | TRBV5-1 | TGCGCCAGCAGCTTGGATTTGCGGGACCTAACTAACTATGGCTACACCTTC | CASSLDLRDLTNYGYTF
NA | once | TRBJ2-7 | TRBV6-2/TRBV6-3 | TGTGCCAGCTTATCTGTCGCGTCGGGATGGGACTCCTACGAGCAGTACTTC | CASLSVASGWDSYEQYF
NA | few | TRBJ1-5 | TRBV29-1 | TGCAGCGTTCAACAGGACCTTAATCAGCCCCAGCATTTT | CSVQQDLNQPQHF
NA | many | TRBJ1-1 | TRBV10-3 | TGTGCCATCGTAGGGAGTGGGAACACTGAAGCTTTCTTT | CAIVGSGNTEAFF
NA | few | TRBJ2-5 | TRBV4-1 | TGCGCCAGCAGCCTCTCTATACTCGAGACCCAGTACTTC | CASSLSILETQYF
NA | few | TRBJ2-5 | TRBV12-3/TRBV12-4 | TGTGCCAGCAGTCACCAATGGGAGATCGGTGAGACCCAGTACTTC | CASSHQWEIGETQYF
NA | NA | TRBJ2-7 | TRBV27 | TGTGCCAGCAGTCCGTCCGGGGGCTACTACGAGCAGTACTTC | CASSPSGGYYEQYF
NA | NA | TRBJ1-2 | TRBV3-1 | TGTGCCAGCAGCCAATTACAGGCGTATGGCTACACCTTC | CASSQLQAYGYTF
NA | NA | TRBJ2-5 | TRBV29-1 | TGCAGCGTCCTGGTGCAAGAGACCCAGTACTTC | CSVLVQETQYF
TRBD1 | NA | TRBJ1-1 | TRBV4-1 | TGCGCCAGCAGCCAACCGGGAGTCCGGACAGGGGGAGGGGAGACTGAAGCTTTCTTT | CASSQPGVRTGGGETEAFF
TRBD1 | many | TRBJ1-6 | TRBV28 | TGTGCCAGCACCAAGGGACAGCCACACGGCAATTCACCCCTCCACTTT | CASTKGQPHGNSPLHF
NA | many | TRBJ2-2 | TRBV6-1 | TGTGCCAGCAACCCGAGACAGGAGGGGACCGGGGAGCTGTTTTTT | CASNPRQEGTGELFF
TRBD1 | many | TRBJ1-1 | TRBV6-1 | TGTGCCAGCAGTGAAGCGGGGACAGGGGTGAACACTGAAGCTTTCTTT | CASSEAGTGVNTEAFF
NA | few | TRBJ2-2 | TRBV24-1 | TGTGCCACCAGTGGTTTAGGCCCCGGGGAGCTGTTTTTT | CATSGLGPGELFF
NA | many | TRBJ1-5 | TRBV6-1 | TGTGCCAGCAGTGAACATTATAGCAATCAGCCCCAGCATTTT | CASSEHYSNQPQHF
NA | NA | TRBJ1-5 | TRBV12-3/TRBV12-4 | TGTGCCAGCAGTTTAGCGCTCGGAGTCATGGATCAGCCCCAGCATTTT | CASSLALGVMDQPQHF
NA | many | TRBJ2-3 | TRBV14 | TGTGCCAGCAGCCAAGTCCCCGGGTTGCGTACGCAGTATTTT | CASSQVPGLRTQYF
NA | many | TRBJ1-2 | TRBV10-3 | TGTGCCATCAGTGAGTACGTGGATAACTATGGCTACACCTTC | CAISEYVDNYGYTF
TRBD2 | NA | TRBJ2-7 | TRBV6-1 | TGTGCCAGCATGTCTTCCTGGGGACTAGCGGGGGATTACGAGCAGTACTTC | CASMSSWGLAGDYEQYF
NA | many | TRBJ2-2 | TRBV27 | TGTGCCAGCAGTTATATGGCCGGGGACACCGGGGAGCTGTTTTTT | CASSYMAGDTGELFF
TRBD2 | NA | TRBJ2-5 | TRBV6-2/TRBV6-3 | TGTGCCAGCAGTTATACAAGGGGGACTAGCGGGACACAAGAGACCCAGTACTTC | CASSYTRGTSGTQETQYF
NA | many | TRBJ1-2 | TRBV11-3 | TGTGCCAGCAGCTTAGTACGCGGGAACGGCTACACCTTC | CASSLVRGNGYTF
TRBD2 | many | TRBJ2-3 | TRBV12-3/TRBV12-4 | TGTGCCAGCAGCCCTGACTCAGCGGGAGGTTTCGCAGATACGCAGTATTTT | CASSPDSAGGFADTQYF
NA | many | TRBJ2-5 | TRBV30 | TGTGCCTGGAGTCAAGGGGGCGGGGGCCAAGAGACCCAGTACTTC | CAWSQGGGGQETQYF
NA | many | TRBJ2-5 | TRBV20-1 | TGCAGTGCTAGACTTGGGACTTTCCAAGAGACCCAGTACTTC | CSARLGTFQETQYF
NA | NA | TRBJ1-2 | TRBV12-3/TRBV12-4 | TGTGCCAGCAGTTTAGAGGTGACGGAGTACGACTATGGCTACACCTTC | CASSLEVTEYDYGYTF
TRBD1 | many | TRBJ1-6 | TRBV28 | TGTGCCAGCAGGGGGGACAGGGAAGTTTATAATTCACCCCTCCACTTT | CASRGDREVYNSPLHF
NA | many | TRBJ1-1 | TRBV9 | TGTGCCAGCAGTGGAGGGGACACTGAAGCTTTCTTT | CASSGGDTEAFF
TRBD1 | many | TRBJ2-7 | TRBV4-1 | TGCGCCAGCAGCCAAGCCGAACAGGGGATGTACGAGCAGTACTTC | CASSQAEQGMYEQYF
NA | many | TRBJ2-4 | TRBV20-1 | TGCAGTGCTAGAGGACCGGGACTTCTGAGGCGGTGTGCCAAAAACATTCAGTACTTC | CSARGPGLLRRCAKNIQYF